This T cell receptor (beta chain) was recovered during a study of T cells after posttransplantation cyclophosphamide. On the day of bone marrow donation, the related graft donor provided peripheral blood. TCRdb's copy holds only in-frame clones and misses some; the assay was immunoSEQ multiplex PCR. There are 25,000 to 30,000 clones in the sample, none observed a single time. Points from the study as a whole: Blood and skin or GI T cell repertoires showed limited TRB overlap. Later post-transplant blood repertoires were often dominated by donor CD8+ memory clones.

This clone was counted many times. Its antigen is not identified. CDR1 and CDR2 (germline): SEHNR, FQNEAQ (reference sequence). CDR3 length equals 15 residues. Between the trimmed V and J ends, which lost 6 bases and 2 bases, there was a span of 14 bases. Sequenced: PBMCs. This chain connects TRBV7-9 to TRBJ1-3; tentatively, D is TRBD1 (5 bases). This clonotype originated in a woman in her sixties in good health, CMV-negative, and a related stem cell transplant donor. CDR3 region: CASSSGLNAGNTIYF. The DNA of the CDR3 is TGTGCCAGCAGTTCGGGACTTAACGCTGGAAACACCATATATTTT.